The 32 T cell receptor beta chains below were found in one sample sequenced in a study of early T cells in non-severe SARS-CoV-2 infection. A single record per CDR3 protein comes from TCRdb applying MiXCR to the 5' RACE reads. Of about 82,000 distinct CDR3 sequences detected, less than 15% appear once; the ten largest clones hold roughly 6%. The sequencing sample was made of whole blood. These receptors originate from an adult who was a healthcare worker with PCR-confirmed SARS-CoV-2 infection or an uninfected control (not recorded which).

V gene TRBV3-1 combines with J gene TRBJ2-7, with D unresolved. This CDR3 comprises 13 residues. V lost 1 base and J 2 bases, leaving 6 bases between the germline ends. Germline V gene data show CDR1 as LGHDT and CDR2 as YNNKEL (reference sequence). The CDR3 DNA reads as TGTGCCAGCAGCCAAGGCGCAACCTACGAGCAGTACTTC. Amino acids: CASSQGATYEQYF.

The V gene is TRBV5-1, the J gene TRBJ2-3; 10 positions agree with TRBD2. Germline CDR1 is SGHRS and CDR2 is YFSETQ. The V gene end was trimmed by 1 base and the J gene end by 0 bases; junction bases not matched to a gene: 11. This CDR3 contains 19 residues. This CDR3 reads CASSLSSGGTPLSTDTQYF. The CDR3 DNA sequence: TGCGCCAGCAGCTTGTCTAGCGGGGGAACCCCACTTAGCACAGATACGCAGTATTTT.

V is TRBV30 and J is TRBJ2-3; 7 nucleotides line up with TRBD2. After removal of 3 bases from V and 1 base from J, the junction contained 7 bases not matched to a gene. Germline V CDR1 and CDR2: GTSNPN, SVGIG (reference sequence). This CDR3 spans 15 amino acids. CDR3 residues: CAWRLAYGRTDTQYF. The CDR3 DNA follows: TGTGCCTGGAGACTAGCGTACGGTCGCACAGATACGCAGTATTTT.

This clonotype was observed a handful of times. This chain links TRBV2 with TRBJ2-3, with D perhaps TRBD1 (5 bases). This CDR3 is 14 amino acids long. Trimming left V 6 bases short and J 1 base short, with 11 bases between. The germline V gene encodes CDR1 SNHLY and CDR2 FYNNEI. The CDR3 here is CASSSGYGTDTQYF. The CDR3 bases are TGTGCCAGCAGCTCAGGGTATGGCACAGATACGCAGTATTTT.

This clonotype was observed many times. This chain uses TRBV27 with TRBJ2-1, with 9 bases that match TRBD2. The trim removed 4 bases at V and 6 bases at J, leaving 13 bases unmatched. The germline V gene has CDR1 MNHEY and CDR2 SMNVEV (reference sequence). The CDR3 has 17 residues. The CDR3 protein is CASSSYAGGPRGNEQFF. The CDR3, as DNA: TGTGCCAGCAGTTCCTACGCGGGAGGGCCGAGGGGCAATGAGCAGTTCTTC.

J is TRBJ1-2 and V is TRBV12-3 or TRBV12-4, with a possible D match to TRBD1 (5 bases). Trimming took off 4 bases at V and 6 bases at J, with 12 bases between the two ends. CDR3 length: 13 residues. The CDR3 bases are TGTGCCAGCAGTTCAGGGCATTGGGATGGCTACACCTTC. The encoded protein is CASSSGHWDGYTF.

Only a few counts were recorded for this clonotype. The V gene is TRBV7-6, the J gene TRBJ1-1, with 8 nucleotides matching TRBD1. The length of the CDR3 is 15 residues. Germline-derived CDR1 and CDR2 are SGHVS and FNYEAQ. Unmatched junction bases numbered 10, after V lost 5 bases and J lost 5 bases. CDR3 region: CASSTRPGQETEAFF. As DNA, the CDR3 is TGTGCCAGCAGCACTCGACCGGGACAGGAAACTGAAGCTTTCTTT.

The chain combines TRBV20-1 with TRBJ2-3; D possibly uses TRBD1 or TRBD2 (6 bases each). From germline, CDR1 is DFQATT and CDR2 SNEGSKA (reference sequence). This CDR3 region has 14 residues. V lost 4 bases to trimming and J lost 10 bases, with 21 bases between them. CDR3 in amino acids: CSANRDTDYVAQYF. The CDR3 coding sequence is TGCAGTGCTAACCGGGACACGGACTATGTGGCGCAGTATTTT.

This clonotype was observed a handful of times. V is TRBV5-1 and J is TRBJ2-2; D may be TRBD1 (6 bases). The CDR3 is 17 residues long. Looked up from germline, CDR1 is SGHRS and CDR2 is YFSETQ. The ends were cut back, 2 bases at V and 7 bases at J, with 21 bases in the middle. The CDR3 reads CASSLRHRVGYDGELFF. DNA of the CDR3: TGCGCCAGCAGCTTAAGACACAGGGTTGGTTATGACGGGGAGCTGTTTTTT.

This clonotype was found a few times. As DNA, the CDR3 is TGTGCCAGCAGCCGCGGGAGTGTAGCCGGGGAGCTGTTTTTT. This translates into CASSRGSVAGELFF. The chain is built from TRBV12-3 or TRBV12-4 and TRBJ2-2, with TRBD2 matching 7 bases. The length of the CDR3 is 14 residues. The junction had 7 bases not matched to a gene; V was cut back by 6 bases and J by 6 bases.

This clonotype turned up a few times. This chain connects TRBV9 to TRBJ2-1; D gene unclear. CDR1 SGDLS and CDR2 YYNGEE come from the germline V gene. V was shortened by 0 bases and J by 11 bases, with 15 bases between the two germline ends. This CDR3 has 14 amino acids. The CDR3 loop is CASSVGSGPPKQFF. CDR3 coding DNA: TGTGCCAGCAGCGTAGGTTCAGGACCCCCTAAGCAGTTCTTC.

V and J are TRBV5-1 and TRBJ1-1, with D unclear. The CDR3 is made up of 13 amino acids. V was shortened by 4 bases and J by 1 base, with 8 bases between the two germline ends. From germline, CDR1 is SGHRS and CDR2 YFSETQ. The CDR3 sequence is CASSLIKNTEAFF. The CDR3 DNA sequence: TGCGCCAGCAGCCTTATTAAGAACACTGAAGCTTTCTTT.

This clonotype was seen a few times. The CDR3 DNA reads as TGCGCCAGCAGCTTCCAGGGTGGACAGGGGAACACCGGGGAGCTGTTTTTT. Translating gives CASSFQGGQGNTGELFF. V usage is TRBV5-1 and J usage is TRBJ2-2, with 8 bases fitting TRBD1. The V and J ends lost 2 bases and 1 base, in that order; junction bases with no gene match: 7. The CDR3 covers 17 residues. Per germline, CDR1 SGHRS and CDR2 YFSETQ.

This clonotype was recorded at least ten times. This sequence joins TRBV28 and TRBJ2-3, with D perhaps TRBD2 (6 bases). CDR1 MDHEN and CDR2 SYDVKM come from the germline V gene. The V end was cut by 2 bases, the J end by 0 bases, with 9 bases between. CDR3 length equals 15 residues. As DNA, the CDR3 is TGTGCCAGCAGTTTAGGGGGGACCAGCACAGATACGCAGTATTTT. Translated: CASSLGGTSTDTQYF.

The rearrangement joins TRBV5-1 to TRBJ2-1, with 8 nucleotides matching TRBD2. Germline assignment: CDR1 SGHRS and CDR2 YFSETQ. The CDR3 loop spans 15 amino acids. The junction had 12 bases not matched to a gene; V was cut back by 8 bases and J by 5 bases. Here the CDR3 reads CASCLDSGSNNEQFF. The CDR3 DNA sequence: TGCGCCAGTTGCCTAGACAGCGGGAGTAACAATGAGCAGTTCTTC.

A single count supports this clonotype. This chain uses TRBV5-1 with TRBJ1-1; possibly TRBD1 for D (5 bases). Germline values: CDR1 SGHRS, CDR2 YFSETQ. The ends were cut back, 4 bases at V and 6 bases at J, with 10 bases in the middle. This CDR3 has 12 residues. The CDR3 region is CASSLDSAEAFF. For the CDR3, the DNA is TGCGCCAGCAGCCTTGACAGTGCTGAAGCTTTCTTT.

This clonotype was seen a few times. The CDR3 DNA reads as TGTGCCAGCAGCGTAGGGGCTAGCGCCGCGAACACCGGGGAGCTGTTTTTT. As protein: CASSVGASAANTGELFF. This chain joins TRBV9 and TRBJ2-2; possible D gene TRBD2, 6 bases. The CDR3 consists of 17 residues. Germline lookup yields CDR1 SGDLS and CDR2 YYNGEE. The V end was cut by 0 bases, the J end by 0 bases, with 12 bases between.

This clonotype was observed at least ten times. The chain carries TRBV7-6 and TRBJ2-7; possibly TRBD1 for D (5 bases). Germline CDR1 reads SGHVS; CDR2 reads FNYEAQ. V was pared by 3 bases and J by 2 bases, with 14 bases between. This CDR3 has 15 amino acids. The CDR3 here is CASSFGEQDPYEQYF. CDR3 coding DNA: TGTGCCAGCAGCTTTGGGGAACAGGATCCCTACGAGCAGTACTTC.

V is TRBV2 and J is TRBJ2-2, with D perhaps being TRBD1 or TRBD2 (5 bases each). Germline V CDR1 and CDR2: SNHLY, FYNNEI. V was clipped by 6 bases and J by 0 bases, with 17 bases between them. The CDR3 has 17 residues. The CDR3: CASRAAGTPPNTGELFF. The CDR3 region has the DNA TGTGCCAGCAGAGCTGCCGGGACGCCCCCGAACACCGGGGAGCTGTTTTTT.

This clonotype has just a few counts. The CDR3 protein is CSARDRRGPAYEQYF. The CDR3 DNA sequence: TGCAGTGCTAGAGATCGGAGGGGGCCCGCCTACGAGCAGTACTTC. The gene calls are TRBV20-1 and TRBJ2-7; weak D call: TRBD1 (7 bases). Germline V lookup: CDR1 DFQATT, CDR2 SNEGSKA (reference sequence). The length of the CDR3 is 15 residues. The V end was cut by 0 bases, the J end by 2 bases, with 14 bases between.

This chain joins TRBV29-1 and TRBJ2-7; D may be TRBD1 (6 bases). Germline V lookup: CDR1 SQVTM, CDR2 ANQGSEA. V was clipped by 7 bases and J by 4 bases, with 11 bases between them. The CDR3 length is 11 residues. The CDR3 DNA reads as TGCAGCGGGGGCACAGGGTACGAGCAGTACTTC. Translation gives CSGGTGYEQYF.

This clonotype showed up many times. The genes are TRBV5-1 and TRBJ1-1; D gene uncertain. Per germline, CDR1 SGHRS and CDR2 YFSETQ. CDR3 length equals 14 residues. The V end lost 0 bases, the J end lost 0 bases, and 6 bases lay between the germline ends. The CDR3 DNA reads as TGCGCCAGCAGCTTGGAACAGCTGAACACTGAAGCTTTCTTT. This sequence encodes CASSLEQLNTEAFF.

This clonotype was counted a single time. The genes are TRBV5-5 and TRBJ2-3; 7 bases map to TRBD2. J lost 7 bases, V lost 0 bases, and 8 bases had no gene match. The CDR3 runs 15 residues. Germline V lookup: CDR1 SGHKS, CDR2 YYEKEE (reference sequence). The CDR3 DNA sequence: TGTGCCAGCAGCTTGGTGACGGGAGGACAAAATACGCAGTATTTT. Translated: CASSLVTGGQNTQYF.

This clonotype was detected a few times. This chain connects TRBV10-3 to TRBJ1-2; D is unclear. The CDR3 covers 13 residues. Deletions cut 3 bases from V and 0 bases from J, with 5 bases between. In germline, CDR1 is ENHRY, CDR2 SYGVKD. CDR3: CAISERANYGYTF. In nucleotides, the CDR3 is TGTGCCATCAGTGAAAGGGCTAACTATGGCTACACCTTC.

This clonotype was recorded a few times. The chain combines TRBV29-1 with TRBJ2-1; 7 positions agree with TRBD1. The CDR3 has 17 amino acids. Germline V CDR1 and CDR2: SQVTM, ANQGSEA. Germline trimming cut 7 bases from V and 3 bases from J; bases unmatched to any gene: 18. CDR3 amino acids: CSGLGALGQSNYNEQFF. The CDR3 nucleotides read TGCAGCGGACTCGGGGCCCTGGGACAGTCGAACTACAATGAGCAGTTCTTC.

A note on this clonotype: This CDR3 is missing its conserved last phenylalanine or tryptophan, likely due to a read error. This chain joins TRBV2 and TRBJ2-3; D is undetermined. The germline V gene encodes CDR1 SNHLY and CDR2 FYNNEI. The ends were cut back, 6 bases at V and 7 bases at J, with 11 bases in the middle. This CDR3 is 12 amino acids long. The DNA for the CDR3 is TGTGCCAGCAGCATGGAAACCAATACGCAGTATTTA. It yields the protein CASSMETNTQYL.

V usage is TRBV9 and J usage is TRBJ1-2; D gene ambiguous. The CDR3 spans 14 residues. Trimming left V 3 bases short and J 7 bases short, with 16 bases between. The germline CDR1 and CDR2 sequences are SGDLS and YYNGEE. DNA of the CDR3: TGTGCCAGCAGCGCCACGAGCGTAGCGGCTGGCTACACCTTC. This sequence encodes CASSATSVAAGYTF.

This clonotype was counted only a few times. The chain couples TRBV20-1 to TRBJ1-3, with D uncertain. CDR1 is DFQATT, CDR2 SNEGSKA, per germline (reference sequence). V dropped 6 bases and J dropped 4 bases, with 13 bases sitting between them. The CDR3 runs 13 residues. CDR3: CSAIHTPGNTIYF. For the CDR3, the DNA is TGCAGTGCAATACATACCCCGGGAAACACCATATATTTT.

This clonotype has at least ten counts. V and J are TRBV24-1 and TRBJ2-1, with D possibly matching TRBD1 (5 bases). CDR3 length: 14 residues. Looked up from germline, CDR1 is KGHDR and CDR2 is SFDVKD. With 4 bases removed from V and 2 bases from J, the gap between germline ends came to 8 bases. The CDR3 coding sequence is TGTGCCACCAGTGAAGGGGTGACCTACAATGAGCAGTTCTTC. Amino acids: CATSEGVTYNEQFF.

A few counts support this clonotype. The gene calls are TRBV18 and TRBJ2-1, with D possibly matching TRBD2 (6 bases). V gave up 2 bases and J gave up 9 bases, with 11 bases separating them. CDR3 length: 13 amino acids. In germline, CDR1 is KGHSH, CDR2 LQKENI. The DNA for the CDR3 is TGTGCCAGCTCACCAGGAGGGCGGGGTGAGCAGTTCTTC. This encodes CASSPGGRGEQFF.

This clonotype was observed a few times. This chain uses TRBV5-1 with TRBJ1-3; 9 bases align to TRBD1. Unmatched junction bases numbered 1, after V lost 3 bases and J lost 0 bases. The CDR3 sequence is 15 residues long. Germline V gene lookup returns CDR1 SGHRS and CDR2 YFSETQ. CDR3 in amino acids: CASSWTGDSGNTIYF. In DNA form, the CDR3 reads TGCGCCAGCAGCTGGACAGGGGACTCTGGAAACACCATATATTTT. Full variable domain (remainder filled in from reference TRBV5-1 and TRBJ1-3): KAGVTQTPRYLIKTRGQQVTLSCSPISGHRSVSWYQQTPGQGLQFLFEYFSETQRNKGNFPGRFSGRQFSNSRSEMNVSTLELGDSALYLCASSWTGDSGNTIYFGEGSWLTVV.

This clonotype was observed many times. The gene calls are TRBV9 and TRBJ2-1; 7 nucleotides match TRBD1. The CDR3 runs to 16 residues. CDR1 and CDR2 (germline): SGDLS, YYNGEE. The J segment lost 4 bases and the V segment lost 3 bases, leaving 10 bases of the junction unmatched. CDR3 sequence (DNA): TGTGCCAGCAGCGGAAACCTAGGGACAGCTTACAATGAGCAGTTCTTC. It codes for CASSGNLGTAYNEQFF.